This T cell receptor (beta chain) is from a study of OX40 agonist ivuxolimab in advanced cancers. Study at large: While on treatment, patients had intravenous ivuxolimab at 0.01 to 10 mg/kg every 2 weeks. Participants averaged 60 years of age (range roughly 23 to 90) and were around 80% male. Partial responses were recorded for three patients, including one with hepatocellular carcinoma and two with cutaneous melanoma.

The assay was immunoSEQ multiplex PCR, and TCRdb's table has in-frame clones only and misses some. This sample has approximately 100,000 clones, with 87% found just once. On this clone itself: Antigen: not known.

Between the trimmed V and J ends, which lost 3 bases and 3 bases, there was a span of 15 bases. The CDR3 totals 16 residues. Per the germline V gene, CDR1 is KGHSH and CDR2 is LQKENI. Study outcomes and limitations: CD4+ and CD8+ T cells in blood underwent clonal expansion by week 6 at 0.1 to 3.0 mg/kg.

The sample here was CD4+ or CD8+ T cells sorted from blood, taken in a trial of the OX40 agonist ivuxolimab. J is TRBJ1-5 and V is TRBV18; D is perhaps TRBD1 (5 bases). This TCR was recovered from an adult with an advanced solid tumor such as melanoma, head and neck, liver or kidney cancer. Here the CDR3 reads CASSPGRLGDNQPQHF. The CDR3 nucleotides are TGTGCCAGCTCACCGGGACGATTGGGGGACAATCAGCCCCAGCATTTT.